These T cell receptor beta chains were read from a single sample in a study of T cells in localized non-small cell lung cancer. This table comes from immunoSEQ multiplex PCR, and its TCRdb copy is limited to in-frame clones, with some not included. The sample comprises approximately 10,000 clones, 75% to 85% of which are singletons, and 15% to 20% rests with the top ten. The input for sequencing was peripheral blood mononuclear cells, taken before any cancer treatment. All receptors derive from a female donor of 60 years or more with stage II lung adenocarcinoma. CDR3s leave out the opening cysteine and the closing phenylalanine or tryptophan.

J	V	CDR3
TRBJ1-4	TRBV5-8	ASSLGDLRGEKLF
TRBJ2-2	TRBV9	ASSVNTGELF
TRBJ2-5	TRBV11-2	ASSRRLAGEETQY
TRBJ1-2	TRBV27	ASSGAGDRAAGRYGYT
TRBJ2-3	TRBV7-2	ASSLASGDTQY
TRBJ1-2	TRBV7-9	ASSLGQITHGYT
TRBJ2-6	TRBV6-6	ASSRTGSNVLT
TRBJ2-1	TRBV5-1	ASSPPTSGEDEQF
TRBJ2-7	TRBV27	ASSLTWSSYEQY
TRBJ2-2	TRBV18	ASSPDRETGELF
TRBJ1-2	TRBV5-5	ASSSLWAEDYGYT
TRBJ2-7	TRBV6-6	ASSYLGQSSEQY
TRBJ2-7	TRBV5-1	ASSLRGDEQY
TRBJ1-2	TRBV5-1	ASSLAPTSNYGYT
TRBJ1-5	TRBV7-2	ASSPSLGQPQH
TRBJ2-7	TRBV9	ASSVMEPHGGGLYEQY
TRBJ1-6	TRBV4-1	ASSHVFTRAASFSYNSPLH
TRBJ1-4	TRBV27	ASSLIGEKLF
TRBJ1-3	TRBV19	ASGVRNLDRENTIY
TRBJ2-5	TRBV12-5	ASGLVRDGTIAGSETQY
TRBJ1-1	TRBV7-9	ASSLMTGFGAEAF
TRBJ2-7	TRBV7-6	ASSLVGGRVNEQY
TRBJ1-4	TRBV7-8	ASSPRDGGEKLF
TRBJ1-1	TRBV2	ASSGGENTEAF
TRBJ1-6	TRBV4-2	ASSQDKGNSPLH
TRBJ1-3	TRBV5-1	ASSLGPTRNTIY
TRBJ2-3	TRBV28	ASSLGGAIDTQY
TRBJ1-5	TRBV7-2	ASSPRQGWNQPQH
TRBJ2-2	TRBV4-2	ASSLSGATGELF
TRBJ1-5	TRBV19	ASSVDRNQPQH
TRBJ1-1	TRBV7-3	ASSLFEGTEAF
TRBJ2-1	TRBV7-8	ASSYGTSGGQSEQF
TRBJ2-3	TRBV7-2	ASSRTPLGSGGWDTQY
TRBJ1-1	TRBV7-9	ASTPAWGNTEAF
TRBJ2-2	TRBV2	ASREQAGIGTGELF
TRBJ2-1	TRBV11-3	ASSLEGNYNEQF
TRBJ2-1	TRBV15	ATSRDLEGGRHYNEQF
TRBJ2-1	TRBV4-2	ASRGRSYNEQF
TRBJ2-1	TRBV7-2	ASSLVRLGLAGGNEQF
TRBJ2-5	TRBV28	ASSLHPSGSETQY
TRBJ1-5	TRBV12-5	ASSRDTLVPQH
TRBJ1-5	TRBV28	ASSFTGSPYSNQPQH
TRBJ2-4	TRBV10-3	AISAGREGRENIQY
TRBJ1-1	TRBV19	ASSRPGNTEAF
TRBJ2-1	TRBV29-1	SVQGGRSYNEQF